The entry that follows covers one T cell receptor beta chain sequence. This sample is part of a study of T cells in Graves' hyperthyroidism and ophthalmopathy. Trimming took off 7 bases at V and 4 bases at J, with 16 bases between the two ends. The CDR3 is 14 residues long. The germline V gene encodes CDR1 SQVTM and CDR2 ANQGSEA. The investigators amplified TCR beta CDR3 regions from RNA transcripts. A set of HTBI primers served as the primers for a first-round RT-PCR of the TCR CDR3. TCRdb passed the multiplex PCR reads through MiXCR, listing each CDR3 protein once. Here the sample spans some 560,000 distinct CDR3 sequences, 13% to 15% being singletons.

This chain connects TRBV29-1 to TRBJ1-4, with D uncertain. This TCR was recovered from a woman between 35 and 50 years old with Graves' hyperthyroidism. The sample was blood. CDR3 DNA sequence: TGCAGCGCCAGATTTGGGGATGTTAATGAAAAACTGTTTTTT. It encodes CSARFGDVNEKLFF.